The source of this T cell receptor (beta chain) is a study of CD8 T cells in Susac syndrome. Sequencing targeted TCR beta in blood CD8+ and CD4+ T cells. Negative isolation was used for CD8+ and CD4+ T cells and FACS enrichment for TEMRA cells. When the RNA was reverse transcribed, random hexamers were used with an input of roughly 0.45 to 1 ug. Coverage of TCR beta CDR3 amplification by immunoSEQ multiplex PCR extended to 54 Vbeta and 13 Jbeta. TCRdb reprocessed the immunoSEQ multiplex PCR reads via MiXCR and lists one record per CDR3 protein. Among about 190,000 distinct CDR3 sequences listed, over 85% were seen once. Germline CDR1 DFQATT, CDR2 SNEGSKA (reference sequence). V shed 2 bases, J shed 7 bases, and the junction held 2 bases outside the gene matches. This CDR3 contains 11 residues.

The sequence came from a human donor in good health. The rearrangement links TRBV20-1 to TRBJ2-7; 7 bases agree with TRBD1. The sequencing sample was made of CD4+ T cells from PBMCs. CDR3 DNA sequence: TGCAGTGCTAGACACAGGGGAGAGCAGTACTTC. It codes for CSARHRGEQYF.